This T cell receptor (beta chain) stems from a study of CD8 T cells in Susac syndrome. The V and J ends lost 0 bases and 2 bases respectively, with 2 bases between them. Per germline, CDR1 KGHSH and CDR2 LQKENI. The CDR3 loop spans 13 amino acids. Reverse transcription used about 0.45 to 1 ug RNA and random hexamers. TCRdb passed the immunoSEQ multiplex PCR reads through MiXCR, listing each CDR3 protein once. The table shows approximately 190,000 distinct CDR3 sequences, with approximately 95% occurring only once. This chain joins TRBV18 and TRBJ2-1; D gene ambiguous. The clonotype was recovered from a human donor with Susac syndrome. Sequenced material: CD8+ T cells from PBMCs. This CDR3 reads CASSPPAYNEQFF. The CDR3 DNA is TGTGCCAGCTCACCACCAGCCTACAATGAGCAGTTCTTC.